The source of this T cell receptor (beta chain) is a study of beta chain features in type 1 diabetes. Study-level results: A potential PCR bias toward shorter templates would be equal in patient and control samples. Whether TCRB rearrangement is influenced by HLA type was left unresolved in this analysis.

This CDR3 has 17 amino acids. The trim removed 1 base at V and 2 bases at J, leaving 6 bases unmatched. In germline, CDR1 is LNHNV, CDR2 YYDKDF (reference sequence). This clone has more than one count but fewer than ten. What it binds is unknown. TCRB transcripts that were expressed got sequenced, as all of the isolated RNA had been reverse transcribed. For naive, central memory and regulatory T cell samples, reads averaged around 3.8 million. Repertoires were generated with immunoSEQ multiplex PCR, while TCRdb's copy carries only in-frame clones and drops some. The profile shows under 200,000 clones, 7.5% to 9.5% of them singletons.

The sequenced material came from central memory CD4+ T cells from blood. The chain links TRBV15 to TRBJ2-5, with 11 bases matching TRBD1. The clonotype originates from a woman under 30 in good health. The CDR3 DNA reads TGTGCCACCAGCAGAGGCAAGGGGACAGGGGGGCAAGAGACCCAGTACTTC. This encodes CATSRGKGTGGQETQYF.